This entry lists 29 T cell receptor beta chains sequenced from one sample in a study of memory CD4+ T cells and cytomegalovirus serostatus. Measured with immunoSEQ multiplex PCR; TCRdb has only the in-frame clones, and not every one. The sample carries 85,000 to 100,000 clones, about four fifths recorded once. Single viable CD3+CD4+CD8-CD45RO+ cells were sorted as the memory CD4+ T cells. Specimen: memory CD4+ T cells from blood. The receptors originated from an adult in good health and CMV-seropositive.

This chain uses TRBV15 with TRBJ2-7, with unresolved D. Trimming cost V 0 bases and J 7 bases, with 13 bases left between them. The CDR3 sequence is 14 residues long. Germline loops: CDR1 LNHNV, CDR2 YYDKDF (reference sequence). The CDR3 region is CATSRDKTVYEQYF. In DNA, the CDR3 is TGTGCCACCAGCAGAGACAAAACGGTCTATGAGCAGTACTTC.

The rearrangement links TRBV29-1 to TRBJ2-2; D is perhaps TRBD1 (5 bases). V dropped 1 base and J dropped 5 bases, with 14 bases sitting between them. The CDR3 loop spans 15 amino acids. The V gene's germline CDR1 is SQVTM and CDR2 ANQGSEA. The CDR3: CSVEVASRQTGELFF. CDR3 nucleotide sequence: TGCAGCGTTGAAGTGGCATCCAGACAGACCGGGGAGCTGTTTTTT.

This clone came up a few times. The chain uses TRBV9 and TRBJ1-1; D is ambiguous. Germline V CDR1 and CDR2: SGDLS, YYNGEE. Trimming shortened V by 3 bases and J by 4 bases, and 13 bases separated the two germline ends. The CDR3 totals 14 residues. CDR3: CASSAGGLGTEAFF. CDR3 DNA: TGTGCCAGCAGCGCCGGTGGGCTCGGCACTGAAGCTTTCTTT.

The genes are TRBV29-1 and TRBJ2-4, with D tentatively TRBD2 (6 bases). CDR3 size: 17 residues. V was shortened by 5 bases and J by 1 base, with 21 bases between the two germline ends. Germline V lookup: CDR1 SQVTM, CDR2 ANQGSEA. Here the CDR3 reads CSVIWRVSEWAKNIQYF. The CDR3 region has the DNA TGCAGCGTTATTTGGAGGGTTAGTGAGTGGGCCAAAAACATTCAGTACTTC.

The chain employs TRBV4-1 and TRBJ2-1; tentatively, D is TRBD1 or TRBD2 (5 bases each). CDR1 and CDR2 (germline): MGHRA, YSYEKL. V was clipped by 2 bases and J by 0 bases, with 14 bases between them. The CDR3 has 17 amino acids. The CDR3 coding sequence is TGCGCCAGCAGCCAATCCGGGACCCAGAGCTCCTACAATGAGCAGTTCTTC. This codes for CASSQSGTQSSYNEQFF.

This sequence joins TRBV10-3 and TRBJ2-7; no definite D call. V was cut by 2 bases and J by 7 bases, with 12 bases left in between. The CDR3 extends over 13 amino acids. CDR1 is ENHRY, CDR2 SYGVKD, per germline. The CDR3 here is CAISEQTYAEQYF. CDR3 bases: TGTGCCATCAGTGAGCAAACCTATGCAGAGCAGTACTTC.

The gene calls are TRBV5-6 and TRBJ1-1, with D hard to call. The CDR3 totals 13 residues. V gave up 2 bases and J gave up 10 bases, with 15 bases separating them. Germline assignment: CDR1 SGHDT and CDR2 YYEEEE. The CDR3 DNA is TGTGCCAGCAGCTTAGGGCAAGAGAGGAGAGCTTTCTTT. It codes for CASSLGQERRAFF.

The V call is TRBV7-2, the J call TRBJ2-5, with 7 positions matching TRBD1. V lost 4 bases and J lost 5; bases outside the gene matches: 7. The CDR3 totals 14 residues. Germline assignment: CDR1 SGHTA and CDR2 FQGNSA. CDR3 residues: CASSSGQYGETQYF. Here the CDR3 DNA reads TGTGCCAGCAGCTCGGGACAGTACGGGGAGACCCAGTACTTC.

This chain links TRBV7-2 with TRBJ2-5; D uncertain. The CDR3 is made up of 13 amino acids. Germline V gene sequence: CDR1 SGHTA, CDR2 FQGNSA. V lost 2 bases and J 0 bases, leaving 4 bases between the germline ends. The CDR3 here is CASSLYNQETQYF. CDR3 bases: TGTGCCAGCAGCTTATACAACCAAGAGACCCAGTACTTC. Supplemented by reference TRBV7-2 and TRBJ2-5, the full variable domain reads GAGVSQSPSNKVTEKGKDVELRCDPISGHTALYWYRQSLGQGLEFLIYFQGNSAPDKSGLPSDRFSAERTGGSVSTLTIQRTQQEDSAVYLCASSLYNQETQYFGPGTRLLVL.

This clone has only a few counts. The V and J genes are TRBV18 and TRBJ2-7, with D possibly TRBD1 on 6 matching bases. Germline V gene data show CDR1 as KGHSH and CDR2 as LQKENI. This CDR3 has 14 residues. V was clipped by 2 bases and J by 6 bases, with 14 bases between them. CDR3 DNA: TGTGCCAGCTCACCATCGGACAGCCAAATCGAGCAGTACTTC. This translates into CASSPSDSQIEQYF.

The CDR3 sequence is CASSVDLGGGGTEAFF. CDR3 nucleotides: TGTGCCAGCAGCGTAGATCTAGGGGGTGGCGGCACTGAAGCTTTCTTT. The genes are TRBV9 and TRBJ1-1; possible D gene TRBD1, 6 bases. The ends were cut back, 0 bases at V and 4 bases at J, with 16 bases in the middle. This CDR3 has 16 residues. The germline gives CDR1 SGDLS, CDR2 YYNGEE.

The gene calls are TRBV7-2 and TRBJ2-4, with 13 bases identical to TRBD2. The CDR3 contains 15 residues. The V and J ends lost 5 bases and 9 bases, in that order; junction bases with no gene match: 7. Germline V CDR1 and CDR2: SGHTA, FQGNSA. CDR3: CASSTRTSGSVIQYF. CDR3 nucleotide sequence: TGTGCCAGCAGCACCCGGACTAGCGGGAGTGTCATTCAGTACTTC.

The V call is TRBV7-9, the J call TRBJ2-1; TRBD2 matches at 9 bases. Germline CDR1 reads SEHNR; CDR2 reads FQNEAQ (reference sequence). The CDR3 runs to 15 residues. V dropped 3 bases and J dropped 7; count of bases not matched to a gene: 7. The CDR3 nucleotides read TGTGCCAGCAGCTTTAGCGGGAGTGGTGGTAATGAGCAGTTCTTC. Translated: CASSFSGSGGNEQFF.

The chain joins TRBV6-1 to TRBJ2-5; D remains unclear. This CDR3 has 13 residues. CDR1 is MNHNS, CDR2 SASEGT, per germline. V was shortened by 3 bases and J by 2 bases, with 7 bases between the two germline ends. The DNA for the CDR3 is TGTGCCAGCAGTGACACATTTCAAGAGACCCAGTACTTC. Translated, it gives CASSDTFQETQYF.

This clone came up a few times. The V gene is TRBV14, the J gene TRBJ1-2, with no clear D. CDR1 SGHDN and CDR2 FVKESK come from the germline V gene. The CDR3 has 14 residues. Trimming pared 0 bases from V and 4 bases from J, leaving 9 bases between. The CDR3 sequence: CASSQDGWGYGYTF. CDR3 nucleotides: TGTGCCAGCAGCCAAGATGGCTGGGGCTATGGCTACACCTTC. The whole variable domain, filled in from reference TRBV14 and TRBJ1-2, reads EAGVTQFPSHSVIEKGQTVTLRCDPISGHDNLYWYRRVMGKEIKFLLHFVKESKQDESGMPNNRFLAERTGGTYSTLKVQPAELEDSGVYFCASSQDGWGYGYTFGSGTRLTVV.

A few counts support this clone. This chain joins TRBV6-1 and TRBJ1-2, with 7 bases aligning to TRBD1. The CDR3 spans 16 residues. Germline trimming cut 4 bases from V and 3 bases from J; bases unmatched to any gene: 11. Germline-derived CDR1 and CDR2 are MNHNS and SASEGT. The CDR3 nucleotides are TGTGCCAGCAGTGCGAACAGGGGCGCCCTATACTATGGCTACACCTTC. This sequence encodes CASSANRGALYYGYTF.

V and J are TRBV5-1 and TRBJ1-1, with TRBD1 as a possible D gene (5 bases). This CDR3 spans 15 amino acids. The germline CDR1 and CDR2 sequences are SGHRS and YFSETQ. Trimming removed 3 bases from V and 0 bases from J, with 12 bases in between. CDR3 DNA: TGCGCCAGCAGCTACACGACAGAGCTGAACACTGAAGCTTTCTTT. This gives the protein CASSYTTELNTEAFF. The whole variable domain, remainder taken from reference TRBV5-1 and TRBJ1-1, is KAGVTQTPRYLIKTRGQQVTLSCSPISGHRSVSWYQQTPGQGLQFLFEYFSETQRNKGNFPGRFSGRQFSNSRSEMNVSTLELGDSALYLCASSYTTELNTEAFFGQGTRLTVV.

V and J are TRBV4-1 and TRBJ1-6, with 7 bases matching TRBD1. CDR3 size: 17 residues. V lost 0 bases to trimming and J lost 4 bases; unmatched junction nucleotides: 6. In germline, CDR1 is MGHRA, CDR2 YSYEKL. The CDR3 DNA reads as TGCGCCAGCAGCCAAGAGAACAGGGGAGGATATAATTCACCCCTCCACTTT. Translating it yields CASSQENRGGYNSPLHF.

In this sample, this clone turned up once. The chain's CDR3 is CASSLSPGTDYEQYF. The CDR3 region has the DNA TGTGCCAGCAGCTTGTCACCCGGGACAGATTACGAGCAGTACTTC. The gene calls are TRBV5-5 and TRBJ2-7; TRBD1 aligns across 7 bases. After removal of 1 base from V and 4 bases from J, the junction contained 8 bases not matched to a gene. Germline assignment: CDR1 SGHKS and CDR2 YYEKEE (reference sequence). The CDR3 covers 15 residues.

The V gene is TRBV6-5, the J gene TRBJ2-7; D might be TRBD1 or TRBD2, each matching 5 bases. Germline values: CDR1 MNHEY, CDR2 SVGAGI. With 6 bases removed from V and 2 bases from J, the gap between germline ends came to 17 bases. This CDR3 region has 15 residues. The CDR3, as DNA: TGTGCCAGCAGCCGTCGGGACGGTTCAACCTACGAGCAGTACTTC. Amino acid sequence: CASSRRDGSTYEQYF.

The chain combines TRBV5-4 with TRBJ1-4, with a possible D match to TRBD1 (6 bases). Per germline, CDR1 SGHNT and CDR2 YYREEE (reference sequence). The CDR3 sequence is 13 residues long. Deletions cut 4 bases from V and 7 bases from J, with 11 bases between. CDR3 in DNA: TGTGCCAGCAGCATTGACAGGACTGAAAAACTGTTTTTT. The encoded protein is CASSIDRTEKLFF.

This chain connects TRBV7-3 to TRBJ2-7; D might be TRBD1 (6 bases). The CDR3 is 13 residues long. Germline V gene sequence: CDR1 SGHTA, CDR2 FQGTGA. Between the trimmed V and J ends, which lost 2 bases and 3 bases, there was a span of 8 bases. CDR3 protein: CASSLGGGYEQYF. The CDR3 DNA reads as TGTGCCAGCAGCTTAGGGGGCGGCTACGAGCAGTACTTC. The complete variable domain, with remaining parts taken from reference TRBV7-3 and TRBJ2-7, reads GAGVSQTPSNKVTEKGKYVELRCDPISGHTALYWYRQSLGQGPEFLIYFQGTGAADDSGLPNDRFFAVRPEGSVSTLKIQRTERGDSAVYLCASSLGGGYEQYFGPGTRLTVT.

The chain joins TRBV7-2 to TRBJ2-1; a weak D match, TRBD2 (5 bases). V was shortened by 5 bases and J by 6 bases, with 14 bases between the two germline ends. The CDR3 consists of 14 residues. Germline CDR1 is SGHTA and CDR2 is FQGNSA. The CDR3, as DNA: TGTGCCAGCAGCAGCATAGCGATCCCCAATGAGCAGTTCTTC. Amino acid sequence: CASSSIAIPNEQFF. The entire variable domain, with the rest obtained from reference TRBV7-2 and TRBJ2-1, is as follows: GAGVSQSPSNKVTEKGKDVELRCDPISGHTALYWYRQSLGQGLEFLIYFQGNSAPDKSGLPSDRFSAERTGGSVSTLTIQRTQQEDSAVYLCASSSIAIPNEQFFGPGTRLTVL.

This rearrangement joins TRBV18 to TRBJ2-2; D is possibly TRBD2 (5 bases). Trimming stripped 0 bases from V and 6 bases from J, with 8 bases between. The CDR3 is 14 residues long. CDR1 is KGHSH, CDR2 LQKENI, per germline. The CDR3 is CASSPPPGAGELFF. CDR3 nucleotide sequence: TGTGCCAGCTCACCACCGCCCGGGGCCGGGGAGCTGTTTTTT.

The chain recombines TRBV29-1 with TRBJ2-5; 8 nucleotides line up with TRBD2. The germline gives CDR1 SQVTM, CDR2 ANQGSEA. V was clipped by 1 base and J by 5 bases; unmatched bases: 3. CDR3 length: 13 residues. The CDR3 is CSVEAAGVETQYF. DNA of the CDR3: TGCAGCGTTGAAGCAGCGGGGGTGGAGACCCAGTACTTC. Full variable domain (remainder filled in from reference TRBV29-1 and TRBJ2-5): SAVISQKPSRDICQRGTSLTIQCQVDSQVTMMFWYRQQPGQSLTLIATANQGSEATYESGFVIDKFPISRPNLTFSTLTVSNMSPEDSSIYLCSVEAAGVETQYFGPGTRLLVL.

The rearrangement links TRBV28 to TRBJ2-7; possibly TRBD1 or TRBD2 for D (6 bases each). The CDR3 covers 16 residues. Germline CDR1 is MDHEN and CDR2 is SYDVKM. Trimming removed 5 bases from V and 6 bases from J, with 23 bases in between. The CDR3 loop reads CASSVGRGTTRREQYF. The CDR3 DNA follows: TGTGCCAGCAGTGTGGGTCGGGGGACAACTCGGCGCGAGCAGTACTTC. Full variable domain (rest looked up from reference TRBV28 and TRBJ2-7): DVKVTQSSRYLVKRTGEKVFLECVQDMDHENMFWYRQDPGLGLRLIYFSYDVKMKEKGDIPEGYSVSREKKERFSLILESASTNQTSMYLCASSVGRGTTRREQYFGPGTRLTVT.

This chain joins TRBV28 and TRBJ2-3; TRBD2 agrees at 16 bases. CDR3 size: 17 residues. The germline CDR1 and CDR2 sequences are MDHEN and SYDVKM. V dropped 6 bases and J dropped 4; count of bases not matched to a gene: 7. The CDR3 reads CASRRPGLAGGPDTQYF. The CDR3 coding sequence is TGTGCCAGCAGGAGACCGGGACTAGCGGGAGGGCCAGATACGCAGTATTTT.

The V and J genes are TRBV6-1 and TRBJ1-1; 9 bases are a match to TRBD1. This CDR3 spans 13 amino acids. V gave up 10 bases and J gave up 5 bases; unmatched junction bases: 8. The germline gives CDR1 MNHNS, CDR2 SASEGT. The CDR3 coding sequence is TGTGCCAACTCCGACAGGGGGGAGACTGAAGCTTTCTTT. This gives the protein CANSDRGETEAFF.

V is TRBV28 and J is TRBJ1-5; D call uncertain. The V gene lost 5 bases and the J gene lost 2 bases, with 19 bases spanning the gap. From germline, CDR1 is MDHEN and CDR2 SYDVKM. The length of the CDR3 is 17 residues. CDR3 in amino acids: CASSQFSDRTGNQPQHF. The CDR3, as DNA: TGTGCCAGCAGTCAATTTTCAGATCGAACTGGCAATCAGCCCCAGCATTTT.